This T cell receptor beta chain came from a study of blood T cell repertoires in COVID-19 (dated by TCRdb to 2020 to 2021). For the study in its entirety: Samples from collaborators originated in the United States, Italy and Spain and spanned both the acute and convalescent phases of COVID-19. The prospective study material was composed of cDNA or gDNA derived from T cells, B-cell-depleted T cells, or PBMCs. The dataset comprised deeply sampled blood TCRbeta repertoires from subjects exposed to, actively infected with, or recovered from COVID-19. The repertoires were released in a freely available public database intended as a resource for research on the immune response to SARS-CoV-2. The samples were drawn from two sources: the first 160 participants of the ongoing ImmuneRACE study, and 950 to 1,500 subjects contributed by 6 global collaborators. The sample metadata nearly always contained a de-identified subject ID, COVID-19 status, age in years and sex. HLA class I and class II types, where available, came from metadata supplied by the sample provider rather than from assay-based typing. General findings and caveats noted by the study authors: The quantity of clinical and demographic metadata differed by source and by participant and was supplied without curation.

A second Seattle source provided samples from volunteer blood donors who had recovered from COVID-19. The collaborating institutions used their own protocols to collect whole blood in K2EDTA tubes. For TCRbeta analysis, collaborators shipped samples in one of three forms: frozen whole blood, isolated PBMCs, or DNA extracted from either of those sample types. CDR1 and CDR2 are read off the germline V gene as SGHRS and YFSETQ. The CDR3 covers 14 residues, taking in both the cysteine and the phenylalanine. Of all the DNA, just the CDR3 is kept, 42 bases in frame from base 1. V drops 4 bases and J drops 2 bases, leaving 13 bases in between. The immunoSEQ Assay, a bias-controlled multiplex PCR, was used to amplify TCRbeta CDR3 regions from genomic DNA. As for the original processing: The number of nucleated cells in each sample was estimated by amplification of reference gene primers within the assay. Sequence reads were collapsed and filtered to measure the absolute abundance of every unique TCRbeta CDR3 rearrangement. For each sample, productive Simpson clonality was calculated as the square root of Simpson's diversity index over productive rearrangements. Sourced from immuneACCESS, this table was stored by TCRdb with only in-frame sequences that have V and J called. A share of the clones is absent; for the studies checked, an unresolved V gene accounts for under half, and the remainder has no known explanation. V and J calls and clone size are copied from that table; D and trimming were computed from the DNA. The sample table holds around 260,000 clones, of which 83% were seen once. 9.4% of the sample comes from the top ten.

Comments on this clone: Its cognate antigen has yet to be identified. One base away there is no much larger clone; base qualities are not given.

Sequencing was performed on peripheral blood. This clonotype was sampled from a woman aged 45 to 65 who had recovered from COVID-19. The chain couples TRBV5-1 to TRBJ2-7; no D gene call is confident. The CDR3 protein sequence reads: CASSPRRGPYEQYF. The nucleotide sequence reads TGCGCCAGCAGCCCCCGGAGAGGCCCCTACGAGCAGTACTTC.